These T cell receptor beta chains were read from a single sample in a study of cytomegalovirus exposure and HLA in healthy donors. Produced via immunoSEQ multiplex PCR; TCRdb's table is partial and in-frame only. This sample has approximately 240,000 clones; roughly 82% occur once, and the top ten carry roughly 5%. The sample taken for sequencing was PBMCs. All receptors come from a woman in her forties in good health and CMV-seropositive. The CDR3 runs from the conserved cysteine through the conserved F or W. D genes are given only for firm matches. Part of the rows lack a size; the others show once, few, many or a class for expanded clones.

. | TRBJ2-5 | TRBD1 | TRBV27 | CASSFEGQGRTQYF
. | TRBJ2-3 | . | TRBV30 | CAWSVHADTQYF
. | TRBJ2-5 | TRBD1 | TRBV15 | CATSRGTGDETQYF
. | TRBJ2-3 | TRBD2 | TRBV11-2 | CASSFLLTSGDTDTQYF
. | TRBJ2-5 | TRBD2 | TRBV27 | CASSFLSAGGRETQYF
. | TRBJ2-2 | . | TRBV11-3 | CASSLGSAAGELFF
once | TRBJ1-2 | . | TRBV19 | CASSLQAYGYTF
. | TRBJ2-7 | . | TRBV10-3 | CATREISGATGEQYF
. | TRBJ1-2 | . | TRBV7-2 | CASSLGSGARDYTF
. | TRBJ2-3 | TRBD2 | TRBV10-2 | CASSPGLEGGDTQYF
. | TRBJ2-2 | . | TRBV11-3 | CASSPMGGAGELFF
. | TRBJ2-5 | . | TRBV28 | CASSFRRGYQETQYF
. | TRBJ2-7 | TRBD2 | TRBV7-6 | CASSLGLASYEQYF
few | TRBJ1-1 | TRBD1 | TRBV25-1 | CASRPDRGISEAFF
. | TRBJ2-7 | . | TRBV11-1 | CASSFSDYLYEQYF
once | TRBJ2-2 | TRBD1 | TRBV2 | CASRKDRFSTGELFF
few | TRBJ1-4 | . | TRBV4-2 | CASRYEVGNEKLFF
. | TRBJ2-3 | TRBD2 | TRBV10-3 | CASGDSGGADGTQYF
. | TRBJ1-2 | . | TRBV30 | CAWSSDWGGYGYTF
. | TRBJ1-1 | TRBD1 | TRBV27 | CASLRQGSEAFF
once | . | . | TRBV30 | CAWSVIGGGLYEQYF
. | TRBJ2-7 | TRBD1 | TRBV6-5 | CASSWGQGIYEQYF
. | TRBJ1-2 | TRBD1 | TRBV4-1 | CASSQVDGRGHTRDNYGYTF
. | TRBJ2-6 | . | TRBV28 | CASSFQGSGANVLTF
. | TRBJ2-1 | TRBD1 | TRBV5-6 | CASSLVGQGLIDEQFF
few | TRBJ1-1 | . | TRBV27 | CASTPRPGLNTEAFF
. | TRBJ2-7 | TRBD2 | TRBV7-6 | CASSLKPGGYEQYF
. | TRBJ2-7 | TRBD2 | TRBV6-1 | CASSETSGSNNEQYF
. | TRBJ2-5 | TRBD1 | TRBV15 | CATSRDDRVLVTQYF
. | TRBJ1-1 | . | TRBV4-3 | CASSQDGRARNTEAFF
. | TRBJ1-1 | . | TRBV7-9 | CSSSSERGTEAFF
. | TRBJ2-1 | TRBD2 | TRBV5-4 | CASSPGTGGQYNEQFF
. | TRBJ2-1 | TRBD1 | TRBV28 | CASSFGTGYISEQFF
. | TRBJ1-1 | . | TRBV19 | CASSSGSSFVEAFF
few | TRBJ2-6 | TRBD1 | TRBV9 | CASSVRQGVGANVLTF
once | TRBJ1-1 | . | TRBV5-1 | CASSSLGGGDTEAFF
. | TRBJ1-1 | . | TRBV7-9 | CASSLGRGNTEAFF
. | TRBJ2-4 | . | TRBV7-8 | CASSLDFGVENIQYF
. | TRBJ2-1 | . | TRBV30 | CAWISGQSSYNEQFF
. | TRBJ2-7 | TRBD1 | TRBV2 | CASTEDRVRYEQYF
. | TRBJ1-2 | TRBD1 | TRBV29-1 | CSVPSWVEQGVAYGYTF
. | TRBJ2-5 | . | TRBV30 | CAWSVTVQETQYF
. | TRBJ2-2 | TRBD2 | TRBV4-1 | CASSHRAGAENTGELFF
. | TRBJ2-1 | TRBD1 | TRBV19 | CASSMLQGAGNEQFF
. | TRBJ1-2 | TRBD1 | TRBV30 | CAWSVGWPGQGVLGYTF
. | TRBJ2-7 | . | TRBV28 | CASSPRLPWSSYEQYF
few | TRBJ2-1 | TRBD1 | TRBV30 | CAWTRTGGTYNEQFF
. | TRBJ2-1 | TRBD2 | TRBV7-2 | CASTTTTLAGEQFF
. | TRBJ1-1 | . | TRBV6-5 | CASTGVGTEAFF
. | TRBJ1-2 | . | TRBV4-1 | CASSPQQGSNYGYTF
once | TRBJ2-1 | TRBD1 | TRBV5-4 | CASSEGASPYNEQFF
. | TRBJ1-1 | TRBD1 | TRBV9 | CASSVAGTGSNTEAFF
once | TRBJ2-7 | TRBD1 | TRBV19 | CASSSLLGQGAVEQYF
. | TRBJ2-7 | TRBD2 | TRBV5-1 | CTSSLIGTNYEQYF
. | TRBJ2-3 | . | TRBV5-6 | CASAPSDPTDTQYF